This T cell receptor (beta chain) was identified in a study of blood T cell repertoires in COVID-19. Study in general: From the United States, Italy and Spain came samples of acute and convalescent COVID-19.

The data were produced by immunoSEQ multiplex PCR, yet TCRdb's version contains in-frame clones alone and is incomplete. The sample yields just under 35,000 clones, more than 70% seen once. CDR1 LGHDT and CDR2 YNNKEL come from the germline V gene (reference sequence). There are 16 residues in the CDR3. V lost 1 base and J lost 2, with 12 bases in between. The chain joins TRBV3-1 (or the pseudogene TRBV3-2) to TRBJ1-5, with D perhaps matching TRBD1 (5 bases). The TCR was taken from a human donor in a cohort sampled during active COVID-19. The sequenced material came from peripheral blood. Here the CDR3 DNA reads TGTGCCAGCAGCCAAGTCCAGGGTGGACGCAATCAGCCCCAGCATTTT. This sequence encodes CASSQVQGGRNQPQHF.